One T cell receptor beta chain is described in this entry. The assay was immunoSEQ multiplex PCR, and TCRdb's table has in-frame clones only and misses some. This repertoire shows tens of thousands of clones, approximately 80% found once; its top ten account for roughly 4.5%. The sample is drawn from a study of PD-L1 blockade in urothelial cancer. About the research overall: Blood was analyzed 3 weeks (second dose) and 6 weeks after treatment start.

This CDR3 contains 15 residues. The germline CDR1 and CDR2 sequences are SGDLS and YYNGEE. The V segment lost 0 bases and the J segment 6 bases; nucleotides outside the gene matches: 8. Sequences were derived from PBMCs, sampled around atezolizumab (anti-PD-L1) treatment. The clonotype originates from a man aged 70-80 years with urothelial cancer. V and J are TRBV9 and TRBJ2-7; 8 bases are a match to TRBD2. The CDR3 nucleotides read TGTGCCAGCAGCGTAGTAGCGGGGCCCTTAGCCGAGCAGTACTTC. It specifies CASSVVAGPLAEQYF.